This T cell receptor (beta chain) stems from a study of shared clonotypes between healthy human individuals. Study results and limitations: Clonotype sharing across a few donors was observed for around 5.1% of naive CD4 clonotypes.

Those who donated, Caucasian adults without exception, all lived in Nashville, Tennessee. The germline CDR1 and CDR2 sequences are ENHRY and SYGVKD. The CDR3 runs 16 residues. V was trimmed by 2 bases and J by 5 bases, leaving 18 bases between them. As for this clone: Its antigen is not identified.

The protocol was immunoSEQ multiplex PCR, while the TCRdb copy is restricted to in-frame clones and leaves out a portion. The sample yields 2 million to 2.5 million clones, around 90% seen once. Sequencing was done on a sample of naive CD4+ T cells from PBMCs. Sample subset: CD45RA+ positively selected. The chain couples TRBV10-3 to TRBJ2-5, with D perhaps TRBD1 (6 bases). The source is a man between 18 and 35 years old in good health. Some clones in this sample may be carry-over from other donors' samples. The CDR3 region is CAISEVFLGAGETQYF. In DNA, the CDR3 is TGTGCCATCAGTGAGGTGTTTCTGGGGGCAGGGGAGACCCAGTACTTC.